This T cell receptor beta chain stems from a study of breast tumors, draining lymph nodes, adjacent tissues. General study points: Most tumor T cells seemingly derive from lymph node, then expand in tumor.

This clonotype has a count of ten or more. Its target is unknown. The CDR3 has 16 residues. V was clipped by 3 bases and J by 9 bases; unmatched bases: 11. Looked up from germline, CDR1 is WSHSY and CDR2 is SAAADI. A single record per CDR3 protein comes from TCRdb applying MiXCR to the multiplex PCR reads. The sample yields fewer than 90,000 distinct CDR3 sequences, around 29% seen once. Breast cancer patients provided tissue from their axillary draining lymph nodes. The sample taken for sequencing was axillary lymph node tissue. The clonotype comes from a female donor with breast cancer. Some clones in this sample may be carry-over from other donors' samples. The chain has TRBV10-2 and TRBJ2-1, with 10 bases matching TRBD2. The CDR3 sequence: CASSEWSGRGVREQFF. The CDR3 region has the DNA TGCGCCAGCAGTGAATGGAGCGGGAGGGGCGTGCGTGAGCAGTTCTTC.